The 18 T cell receptor beta chains below were found in one sample sequenced in a study of cytomegalovirus exposure and HLA in healthy donors. Vbeta (60) and Jbeta (13) primers were used in the PCR. Sequencing used immunoSEQ multiplex PCR; TCRdb keeps in-frame clones, though not all of them. The profile covers around 120,000 clones, with 79% appearing a single time and 3.5% to 4.5% taken by the ten largest. Sequencing was performed on PBMCs. The receptors here all came from a man aged 25-45 years in good health and CMV-seropositive.

The V and J genes are TRBV6-1 and TRBJ2-7, with D possibly matching TRBD1 (7 bases). Germline V gives CDR1 MNHNS, CDR2 SASEGT. The CDR3 totals 15 residues. The V and J ends lost 4 bases and 3 bases respectively, with 16 bases between them. The CDR3 nucleotides are TGTGCCAGCAGTGCACCGAGGAGGGGGCACTACGAGCAGTACTTC. It is translated as CASSAPRRGHYEQYF.

This clone has just one count. The gene calls are TRBV18 and TRBJ1-2; TRBD1 matches 7 bases. CDR1 is KGHSH, CDR2 LQKENI, per germline. The CDR3 totals 15 residues. The V gene end was trimmed by 2 bases and the J gene end by 4 bases; junction bases not matched to a gene: 7. This CDR3 reads CASSPASQGGYGYTF. In nucleotides, the CDR3 is TGTGCCAGCTCACCAGCATCGCAGGGGGGCTATGGCTACACCTTC.

About this clone: This CDR3 is also generated by other DNA sequences in the sample. The chain joins TRBV27 to TRBJ2-7; a weak D match, TRBD1 (6 bases). Germline V gene lookup returns CDR1 MNHEY and CDR2 SMNVEV (reference sequence). With 7 bases removed from V and 0 bases from J, the gap between germline ends came to 16 bases. The CDR3 contains 15 residues. For the CDR3, the DNA is TGTGCCAGCACCCCTCGTGGGGGCCCCTCCTACGAGCAGTACTTC. This sequence encodes CASTPRGGPSYEQYF.

V and J are TRBV11-2 and TRBJ1-3; possible D gene TRBD1, 5 bases. Per germline, CDR1 SGHAT and CDR2 FQNNGV. Trimming cost V 6 bases and J 2 bases, with 20 bases left between them. The CDR3 is 17 amino acids. DNA for the CDR3: TGTGCCAGCAGGCCAGTGCGTCAGGGAATGCCTGGAAACACCATATATTTT. Translation gives CASRPVRQGMPGNTIYF.

As regards this clone: One junction end does not reproduce the germline sequence, and a read error may be involved. The genes are TRBV7-9 and TRBJ2-1, with a weak D call TRBD2 (6 bases). The CDR3 runs to 16 residues. Germline assignment: CDR1 SEHNR and CDR2 FQNEAQ (reference sequence). The CDR3 sequence: CSSSSLMGLSYNEQFF. In nucleotides, the CDR3 is TGTTCCAGCAGCTCCTTAATGGGACTCTCCTACAATGAGCAGTTCTTC. Full variable domain (remainder filled in from reference TRBV7-9 and TRBJ2-1): DTGVSQNPRHKITKRGQNVTFRCDPISEHNRLYWYRQTLGQGPEFLTYFQNEAQLEKSRLLSDRFSAERPKGSFSTLEIQRTEQGDSAMYLCSSSSLMGLSYNEQFFGPGTRLTVL.

In nucleotides, the CDR3 is TGTGCCAGCAGCCAAGATTTGGAACAGGGGCCCGAGCAGTACTTC. Amino acid sequence: CASSQDLEQGPEQYF. This chain connects TRBV4-2 to TRBJ2-7, with 7 nucleotides matching TRBD1. J gave up 6 bases and V 0 bases, and 8 bases lay outside the gene matches. Germline CDR1 is LGHNA and CDR2 is YNFKEQ. The CDR3 is 15 amino acids.

This chain joins TRBV10-3 and TRBJ2-5; D possibly corresponds to TRBD2 (5 bases). Germline V gene lookup returns CDR1 ENHRY and CDR2 SYGVKD. V lost 4 bases, J lost 5 bases, and 11 bases lay in between. The CDR3 consists of 13 residues. The CDR3: CAISAGRGETQYF. In DNA form, the CDR3 reads TGTGCCATCAGTGCGGGCAGAGGGGAGACCCAGTACTTC.

This chain links TRBV12-5 with TRBJ1-5, with D possibly TRBD1 on 5 matching bases. The germline CDR1 and CDR2 sequences are LGHNT and FRNRAP. There are 18 residues in the CDR3. Trimming removed 1 base from V and 0 bases from J, with 16 bases in between. The CDR3 bases are TGTGCTAGTGGTTTGGCCCGCAGCAGACAGATTAGCAATCAGCCCCAGCATTTT. Translating it yields CASGLARSRQISNQPQHF.

The chain joins TRBV11-2 to TRBJ2-2; 13 nucleotides align to TRBD2. Trimming took 6 bases from V and 6 from J; bases not matched to a gene: 7. The germline V gene encodes CDR1 SGHAT and CDR2 FQNNGV. The CDR3 has 16 amino acids. DNA for the CDR3: TGTGCCAGCAGACCGGGACTAGCGGGATTATCCGGGGAGCTGTTTTTT. As protein: CASRPGLAGLSGELFF.

Note on this clone: One junction end disagrees with the germline gene, perhaps due to a read error. The chain has TRBV7-7 and TRBJ2-1; TRBD1 matches 9 bases. Germline-derived CDR1 and CDR2 are SSHAT and FNYEAQ (reference sequence). CDR3 length equals 16 residues. This chain's CDR3 is CASSLAWTGAHSEQFF. For the CDR3, the DNA is TGTGCTAGCAGCTTAGCGTGGACAGGGGCCCATAGTGAGCAGTTCTTC.

The chain links TRBV9 to TRBJ2-3; no clear D. V shed 1 base and J shed 0 bases, with 9 bases lying between them. Looked up from germline, CDR1 is SGDLS and CDR2 is YYNGEE. The CDR3 covers 15 residues. In DNA, the CDR3 is TGTGCCAGCAGCGTAATTCCGGAGAGCACAGATACGCAGTATTTT. Amino acid sequence: CASSVIPESTDTQYF.

The J gene is TRBJ1-1, the V gene TRBV10-3; D is ambiguous. Trimming stripped 10 bases from V and 1 base from J, with 10 bases between. This CDR3 contains 12 residues. CDR1 is ENHRY, CDR2 SYGVKD, per germline. CDR3 DNA sequence: TGTGCCAGCAGACGGGAGAACACTGAAGCTTTCTTT. Protein product: CASRRENTEAFF.

The CDR3 sequence: CASSPVGTGYNEQFF. The CDR3 DNA is TGCGCCAGCAGCCCAGTGGGGACTGGTTACAATGAGCAGTTCTTC. The chain uses TRBV5-1 and TRBJ2-1, with a tentative D call TRBD2 (6 bases). V shed 4 bases and J shed 4 bases, with 15 bases lying between them. The CDR3 is made up of 15 amino acids. The germline V gene encodes CDR1 SGHRS and CDR2 YFSETQ.

This chain links TRBV19 with TRBJ2-5, with D possibly being TRBD1 (5 bases). The CDR3 is 13 residues long. CDR1 and CDR2 (germline): LNHDA, SQIVND (reference sequence). Trimming shortened V by 6 bases and J by 5 bases, and 13 bases separated the two germline ends. The CDR3 nucleotides read TGTGCCAGTAGCCCCAGCAGGGCGGAGACCCAGTACTTC. It codes for CASSPSRAETQYF.

The chain uses TRBV9 and TRBJ2-3, with D unclear. Germline V gene data show CDR1 as SGDLS and CDR2 as YYNGEE. V lost 0 bases and J lost 2, with 7 bases in between. The CDR3 runs 14 residues. The CDR3 here is CASSVAQTTDTQYF. DNA of the CDR3: TGTGCCAGCAGCGTAGCACAGACCACAGATACGCAGTATTTT. Full variable domain (outside the CDR3, taken from reference TRBV9 and TRBJ2-3): DSGVTQTPKHLITATGQRVTLRCSPRSGDLSVYWYQQSLDQGLQFLIQYYNGEERAKGNILERFSAQQFPDLHSELNLSSLELGDSALYFCASSVAQTTDTQYFGPGTRLTVL.

The J gene is TRBJ2-5, the V gene TRBV15; TRBD2 is a possible D gene (5 bases). V was cut by 0 bases and J by 2 bases, with 13 bases left in between. CDR3 size: 16 residues. Germline values: CDR1 LNHNV, CDR2 YYDKDF (reference sequence). CDR3 amino acids: CATSRDFLRDQETQYF. As DNA, the CDR3 is TGTGCCACCAGCAGAGATTTTTTGAGGGATCAAGAGACCCAGTACTTC.

The rearrangement uses TRBV6-1 and TRBJ2-7; 10 positions agree with TRBD2. This CDR3 has 15 amino acids. The V and J ends lost 6 bases and 2 bases, in that order; junction bases with no gene match: 7. From germline, CDR1 is MNHNS and CDR2 SASEGT. The CDR3 DNA follows: TGTGCCAGCAGCCTAACTAGCGGGGCAGCCTACGAGCAGTACTTC. Translation: CASSLTSGAAYEQYF.

This clone was counted a few times. The rearrangement joins TRBV23-1 to TRBJ2-7; D perhaps matches TRBD1 (5 bases). TRBV23-1 is an ORF, and what it does is uncertain. The CDR3 runs to 15 residues. V lost 4 bases and J 2 bases, leaving 15 bases between the germline ends. The CDR3 reads CASSPGHLGPYEQYF. In nucleotides, the CDR3 is TGCGCCAGCAGTCCAGGACATCTTGGGCCCTACGAGCAGTACTTC.